This TCR beta chain was found in a study of CXCR3-negative and CXCR3-positive naive CD8 T cells. 5' RACE that incorporated UMI labels was used to prepare the TRB cDNA libraries. TCRdb reanalyzed the 5' RACE reads and collapses them to one entry per CDR3 protein, without DNA. The sample totals 38,000 or so distinct CDR3 sequences. Study-wide points: Within a donor, both naive subsets shared TRBV-TRBJ usage, unlike memory cells.

In the case of this clonotype: No antigen is known for it.

CDR1 SGHVS and CDR2 FQNEAQ come from the germline V gene. The CDR3 runs to 14 residues. Sequencing was carried out using memory CD8+ T cells from blood. The sequence was collected from a human donor in good health. Some clones in this sample may be carry-over from other donors' samples. This rearrangement joins TRBV7-8 to TRBJ2-3; TCRdb lists TRBD1, though no DNA is available to test this call. CDR3 loop: CASSPELGPDTQYF. Using reference TRBV7-8 and TRBJ2-3 for the parts outside the CDR3, the full variable domain is GAGVSQSPRYKVAKRGQDVALRCDPISGHVSLFWYQQALGQGPEFLTYFQNEAQLDKSGLPSDRFFAERPEGSVSTLKIQRTQQEDSAVYLCASSPELGPDTQYFGPGTRLTVL.